One sample yielded the 9 T cell receptor beta chains listed below, sequenced in a study of long-term antiretroviral therapy in people with HIV. They ran version v3.0 of the immunoSEQ assay at survey level. Clones were read by immunoSEQ multiplex PCR, and TCRdb kept only the in-frame ones, dropping some. The sample comprises under 20,000 clones, under 85% of which are singletons, and roughly 15% rests with the top ten. Source: unsorted PBMCs, taken roughly 2.1 years before starting antiretroviral therapy. The receptors shown here come from a man aged 30 to 45 with HIV.

This clone has only a few counts. V is TRBV9 and J is TRBJ1-1; no firm D call. The CDR3 length is 13 residues. Trimming stripped 5 bases from V and 8 bases from J, with 16 bases between. Germline loops: CDR1 SGDLS, CDR2 YYNGEE. As DNA, the CDR3 is TGTGCCAGCAGTACCTTAGCTTCATCCGAAGCTTTCTTT. Translated: CASSTLASSEAFF.

In DNA form, the CDR3 reads TGTGCCAGCGGGCAGGACTATGGCTACACCTTC. This codes for CASGQDYGYTF. V usage is TRBV2 and J usage is TRBJ1-2, with unresolved D. Germline CDR1 SNHLY, CDR2 FYNNEI. CDR3 length equals 11 residues. Between the trimmed V and J ends, which lost 8 bases and 3 bases, there was a span of 7 bases.

The rearrangement joins TRBV5-4 to TRBJ2-7, with 9 bases fitting TRBD1. Germline-derived CDR1 and CDR2 are SGHNT and YYREEE (reference sequence). J was trimmed by 5 bases and V by 4 bases; bases with no gene match: 13. The CDR3 extends over 16 amino acids. Here the CDR3 reads CASSANTPGQGNEQYF. CDR3 bases: TGTGCCAGCAGCGCAAACACCCCGGGACAGGGAAACGAGCAGTACTTC.

CDR3 in amino acids: CASSLPGRGRDTEAFF. CDR3 sequence (DNA): TGTGCCAGCAGCCTCCCGGGCAGGGGGCGCGACACTGAAGCTTTCTTT. V gene TRBV11-2 combines with J gene TRBJ1-1; TRBD1 aligns across 8 bases. Germline values: CDR1 SGHAT, CDR2 FQNNGV. This CDR3 comprises 16 residues. Trimming at V came to 5 bases and at J to 3 bases, leaving 11 bases not matched to a gene.

The J gene is TRBJ2-6, the V gene TRBV6-5; D gene unclear. Germline V CDR1 and CDR2: MNHEY, SVGAGI. Trimming took 0 bases from V and 2 from J, leaving 5 bases between them. The CDR3 runs to 15 residues. CDR3 DNA: TGTGCCAGCAGTTACTCAGGGACTGGGGCCAACGTCCTGACTTTC. Amino acids: CASSYSGTGANVLTF.

The genes are TRBV19 and TRBJ2-1; 10 bases match TRBD2. CDR1 is LNHDA and CDR2 is SQIVND in the germline V gene (reference sequence). The CDR3 is 14 amino acids. V lost 8 bases and J lost 7; bases outside the gene matches: 8. CDR3 DNA sequence: TGTGCCAGTCAATTAGCGGGAGGAATTAATGAGCAGTTCTTC. This translates into CASQLAGGINEQFF.

This clone was detected only a few times. V and J are TRBV2 and TRBJ1-4; D call uncertain. The CDR3 extends over 12 amino acids. V lost 7 bases to trimming and J lost 8 bases, with 11 bases between them. CDR1 and CDR2 (germline): SNHLY, FYNNEI. In DNA form, the CDR3 reads TGTGCCAGCATGGAGACTCGCGAAAAACTGTTTTTT. This gives the protein CASMETREKLFF.

The V call is TRBV10-3, the J call TRBJ2-3; 9 bases are shared with TRBD1. This CDR3 has 15 amino acids. Germline V gives CDR1 ENHRY, CDR2 SYGVKD. Trimming cost V 3 bases and J 2 bases; bases outside gene matches: 3. CDR3 bases: TGTGCCATCAGTGAAGGACAGGGGTTCACAGATACGCAGTATTTT. As protein: CAISEGQGFTDTQYF.

V usage is TRBV6-5 and J usage is TRBJ1-2; maybe TRBD1 (5 bases). CDR3 size: 15 residues. Trimming cost V 7 bases and J 4 bases, with 19 bases left between them. Germline V gene data show CDR1 as MNHEY and CDR2 as SVGAGI. The CDR3 protein is CASTQYEGRPYGYTF. In DNA, the CDR3 is TGTGCCAGCACCCAGTATGAGGGGAGACCCTATGGCTACACCTTC.